The sequence of this TCR beta chain was determined in a study of CD8+ T cells in alopecia areata. Trimming left V 7 bases short and J 6 bases short, with 18 bases between. The CDR3 runs to 14 residues. Germline values: CDR1 LNHDA, CDR2 SQIVND (reference sequence). Isolated RNA was reverse transcribed into cDNA used as the sequencing template. The assay was immunoSEQ multiplex PCR, and TCRdb's table has in-frame clones only and misses some. Seen here are some 170,000 clones, roughly 70% observed once, and the top ten hold roughly an eighth. In alopecia areata patients, both lesional scalp punch biopsies and peripheral blood were collected.

Sequenced material: CD8+ T cells sorted from blood, taken at week 0. This receptor was identified in a human donor with alopecia areata. V and J are TRBV19 and TRBJ1-1; D possibly corresponds to TRBD1 (5 bases). CDR3 DNA: TGTGCCAGTACCCGATACGACAGCTCGCCTGAAGCTTTCTTT. It yields the protein CASTRYDSSPEAFF.